Listed below are T cell receptor beta chains from one sample, sequenced in a study of T-cell reconstitution after alpha-beta-depleted transplantation in children. A single record per CDR3 protein comes from TCRdb applying MiXCR to the PCR reads. The sample shows around 400,000 distinct CDR3 sequences, approximately 11% of them seen only once. This specimen was PBMCs from the stem cell graft donor, taken from the stem cell graft. The receptors originated from a human donor who donated a stem cell graft to a child with acute myeloid leukemia. Each CDR3 is given with its conserved first and last residue. The D gene is left open where the match is weak. Part of the rows lack a size; the others show once, few, many or a class for expanded clones.

d_gene	abundance	v_gene	j_gene	len	CDR3nt	CDR3aa
TRBD1	many	TRBV20-1	TRBJ2-5	13	TGCAGTGCTCCTGACAGGGGGAAAGAGACCCAGTACTTC	CSAPDRGKETQYF
NA	NA	TRBV19	TRBJ2-2	13	TGTGCCAGTAGTGGTTCCATCACCGGGGAGCTGTTTTTT	CASSGSITGELFF
NA	NA	TRBV24-1	TRBJ2-3	14	TGTGCCACCAGTGATCGTGCGACGACGGGTACGCAGTATTTT	CATSDRATTGTQYF
TRBD1	NA	TRBV3-1	TRBJ1-6	14	TGTGCCAGCAGGCCGGGACAGGGCGGATCACCCCTCCACTTT	CASRPGQGGSPLHF
TRBD1	NA	TRBV5-1	TRBJ1-4	15	TGCGCCAGCAGCTGGCGACAGGGGGCCAATGAAAAACTGTTTTTT	CASSWRQGANEKLFF
NA	many	TRBV7-2	TRBJ1-6	14	TGTGCCAGCAGCTTAGGGCAGGGGTACTCACCCCTCCACTTT	CASSLGQGYSPLHF
NA	many	TRBV27	TRBJ1-4	13	TGTGCCAGCAGTTGGGCTGGTGGGGAAAAACTGTTTTTT	CASSWAGGEKLFF
TRBD2	many	TRBV11-3	TRBJ2-3	14	TGTGCCAGCAGCTTAGTGGCTAGCGGGAGCTTGCAGTATTTT	CASSLVASGSLQYF
NA	NA	TRBV10-2	TRBJ2-1	13	TGCGCCAGCAGTGTTGGGCTCGCCAATGAGCAGTTCTTC	CASSVGLANEQFF
NA	NA	TRBV7-6	TRBJ2-1	15	TGTGCCAGCAGCTTAGTTCCGAGCTCCTACAATGAGCAGTTCTTC	CASSLVPSSYNEQFF
NA	many	TRBV7-2	TRBJ1-2	13	TGTGCCAGCAGCCCCCACACAGACTATGGCTACACCTTC	CASSPHTDYGYTF
TRBD2	NA	TRBV27	TRBJ2-5	13	TGTGCCAGCCAAACAGCCCGGGGGGGGACCCAGTACTTC	CASQTARGGTQYF
TRBD1	many	TRBV29-1	TRBJ2-7	13	TGCAGCGTAGAAACCGACAGGGGGCTCCGGCAGTACTTC	CSVETDRGLRQYF
NA	few	TRBV5-6	TRBJ1-1	15	TGTGCCAGCAGCCAAGTGGGGGCGGGGGACACTGAAGCTTTCTTT	CASSQVGAGDTEAFF
NA	few	TRBV25-1	TRBJ1-1	15	TGTGCCAGCATCAGGCAAGTTGGTGCGAACACTGAAGCTTTCTTT	CASIRQVGANTEAFF
NA	NA	TRBV20-1	TRBJ1-1	13	TGCAGTGCTAGTCTTGGTGGGTACACTGAAGCTTTCTTT	CSASLGGYTEAFF
TRBD1	NA	TRBV25-1	TRBJ1-1	19	TGTGCCAGCAGTGAATTGGCCCCTGTACAGGGGGAGATGAACACTGAAGCTTTCTTT	CASSELAPVQGEMNTEAFF
TRBD1	few	TRBV12-3/TRBV12-4	TRBJ2-5	16	TGTGCCAGCAGTCTCCGGGACAGGGGCTTCCAAGAGACCCAGTACTTC	CASSLRDRGFQETQYF